This T cell receptor (beta chain) was found in a study of shared clonotypes between healthy human individuals. Authors' methods: There were no quality scores in the junction-only immunoSEQ sequences, so filtering differed. Sequencing used immunoSEQ multiplex PCR; TCRdb keeps in-frame clones, though not all of them. V, J and clone size are those of that table, while D and trimming were read from the DNA. The sample contains over a million clones, about 75% of which appear only once. Germline CDR1 and CDR2: SEHNR and FQNEAQ (reference sequence). Trimming stripped 5 bases from V and 4 bases from J, with 14 bases between. The CDR3 has 15 residues. Donors, without exception, were Caucasian adults residing in Nashville, Tennessee.

This chain connects TRBV7-9 to TRBJ2-2; D ambiguous. Sequenced: memory CD4+ T cells sorted from blood. The subset: CD45RA-negative fraction. This receptor was identified in a man younger than 35 in good health. CDR3 amino acids: CASSPASGVTGELFF. CDR3 bases: TGTGCCAGCAGCCCAGCTTCAGGAGTCACCGGGGAGCTGTTTTTT.